Below, 29 T cell receptor beta chains from the same sample are listed, as sequenced in a study of blood T cell repertoires in COVID-19. This table comes from immunoSEQ multiplex PCR, and its TCRdb copy is limited to in-frame clones, with some not included. The sample contains 150,000 or so clones, roughly four fifths of which appear only once. Sequenced sample: peripheral blood. The receptors derive from a woman of 80 years or more with acute or convalescent COVID-19.

This clone was counted a single time. CDR3 in amino acids: CASSPGGESNYGYTF. The CDR3 bases are TGTGCCAGCTCCCCCGGAGGGGAGTCTAACTATGGCTACACCTTC. The chain joins TRBV18 to TRBJ1-2; a weak D match, TRBD1 (5 bases). The ends were cut back, 6 bases at V and 0 bases at J, with 14 bases in the middle. The CDR3 sequence is 15 residues long. The V gene's germline CDR1 is KGHSH and CDR2 LQKENI.

This clone has a handful of counts. The chain combines TRBV10-2 with TRBJ2-5; 7 bases align to TRBD2. The CDR3 consists of 13 residues. Trimming took 6 bases from V and 3 from J; bases not matched to a gene: 4. CDR1 is WSHSY and CDR2 is SAAADI in the germline V gene. CDR3 DNA sequence: TGCGCCAGCAGGAAAGGGAGGGAAGAGACCCAGTACTTC. Encoded protein: CASRKGREETQYF.

This clone was detected only a few times. The rearrangement uses TRBV14 and TRBJ1-4, with TRBD1 as a possible D gene (6 bases). Per the germline V gene, CDR1 is SGHDN and CDR2 is FVKESK. The CDR3 totals 16 residues. The ends were cut back, 4 bases at V and 2 bases at J, with 14 bases in the middle. The CDR3 nucleotides read TGTGCCAGCAGCCCGGGGGGCCGGAAGACTAATGAAAAACTGTTTTTT. It codes for CASSPGGRKTNEKLFF.

This chain joins TRBV13 and TRBJ1-1, with D unresolved. Germline V CDR1 and CDR2: PRHDT, FYEKMQ (reference sequence). Trimming removed 5 bases at V and 4 bases at J, with 11 bases between. The CDR3 totals 13 residues. CDR3 nucleotide sequence: TGTGCCAGCAGCGAGTGGCGGGGCACTGAAGCTTTCTTT. Translation gives CASSEWRGTEAFF.

The chain couples TRBV24-1 to TRBJ1-2; D is undetermined. V was cut by 2 bases and J by 11 bases, with 11 bases left in between. The CDR3 has 12 amino acids. CDR1 is KGHDR, CDR2 SFDVKD, per germline. The CDR3 loop is CATSDSGLTYTF. CDR3 DNA: TGTGCCACCAGTGATTCCGGACTAACATACACCTTC.

As for this clone: The germline gene is not matched at one end of the junction; a read error may be the cause. The chain uses TRBV2 and TRBJ1-2; 10 positions match TRBD1. The CDR3 length is 12 residues. Per the germline V gene, CDR1 is SNHLY and CDR2 is FYNNEI. This chain's CDR3 is CASSTGTGASKF. CDR3 DNA: TGTGCCAGCAGTACCGGGACAGGGGCCTCCAAGTTC.

The V and J genes are TRBV19 and TRBJ2-7; 7 bases are a match to TRBD1. The CDR3 is 16 amino acids. CDR1 and CDR2 (germline): LNHDA, SQIVND (reference sequence). With 1 base clipped from V and 3 bases from J, the junction kept 9 bases outside the gene matches. CDR3 nucleotide sequence: TGTGCCAGTAGTATAGGTTTTTGGGACAGCAACTACGAGCAGTACTTC. Translation: CASSIGFWDSNYEQYF.

J is TRBJ2-4 and V is TRBV6-2 or TRBV6-3; 9 bases fit TRBD1. This CDR3 is built from 17 residues. The junction had 14 bases not matched to a gene; V was cut back by 5 bases and J by 6 bases. Germline values: CDR1 MNHEY, CDR2 SVGEGT. The chain's CDR3 is CASSSRVQGARGNIQYF. CDR3 nucleotides: TGTGCCAGCAGTAGCCGTGTACAGGGGGCGCGGGGAAACATTCAGTACTTC.

This chain connects TRBV5-4 to TRBJ2-1; D not certain. Germline V gives CDR1 SGHNT, CDR2 YYREEE (reference sequence). CDR3 size: 13 residues. V lost 0 bases and J 8 bases, leaving 9 bases between the germline ends. CDR3 nucleotides: TGTGCCAGCAGCTTGGCCATAACGGATGAGCAGTTCTTC. It yields the protein CASSLAITDEQFF.

The chain uses TRBV18 and TRBJ1-2; a weak D match, TRBD1 (6 bases). CDR1 and CDR2 (germline): KGHSH, LQKENI. The length of the CDR3 is 13 residues. V dropped 6 bases and J dropped 4 bases, with 12 bases sitting between them. Here the CDR3 DNA reads TGTGCCAGCTCGCTTGACAGGCTCTATGGCTACACCTTC. Translated: CASSLDRLYGYTF.

V gene TRBV5-1 combines with J gene TRBJ1-3; D is ambiguous. V lost 5 bases and J lost 0, with 9 bases in between. The CDR3 extends over 14 amino acids. Germline V gene lookup returns CDR1 SGHRS and CDR2 YFSETQ. The CDR3: CASRAGSSGNTIYF. The CDR3 DNA reads as TGCGCCAGCAGGGCGGGAAGCTCTGGAAACACCATATATTTT. Using reference TRBV5-1 and TRBJ1-3 for the parts outside the CDR3, the full variable domain is KAGVTQTPRYLIKTRGQQVTLSCSPISGHRSVSWYQQTPGQGLQFLFEYFSETQRNKGNFPGRFSGRQFSNSRSEMNVSTLELGDSALYLCASRAGSSGNTIYFGEGSWLTVV.

The chain's CDR3 is CASSSDRGYTDTQYF. The CDR3 coding sequence is TGTGCCAGCAGCTCGGACAGGGGCTACACAGATACGCAGTATTTT. The chain couples TRBV5-4 to TRBJ2-3, with 9 bases lining up with TRBD1. Germline assignment: CDR1 SGHNT and CDR2 YYREEE (reference sequence). There are 15 residues in the CDR3. The trim removed 3 bases at V and 2 bases at J, leaving 4 bases unmatched.

The CDR3 DNA is TGCGCCAGCAGCGACCGGGACAGGGTTAGTTCACCCCTCCACTTT. It specifies CASSDRDRVSSPLHF. The chain links TRBV5-1 to TRBJ1-6, with 9 bases that match TRBD1. The trim removed 4 bases at V and 9 bases at J, leaving 8 bases unmatched. The CDR3 is 15 amino acids. Looked up from germline, CDR1 is SGHRS and CDR2 is YFSETQ. The full variable domain, rest sourced from reference TRBV5-1 and TRBJ1-6, is KAGVTQTPRYLIKTRGQQVTLSCSPISGHRSVSWYQQTPGQGLQFLFEYFSETQRNKGNFPGRFSGRQFSNSRSEMNVSTLELGDSALYLCASSDRDRVSSPLHFGNGTRLTVT.

The gene calls are TRBV7-9 and TRBJ1-3, with TRBD1 matching over 8 bases. Trimming removed 5 bases from V and 3 bases from J; junction bases left unmatched: 6. The length of the CDR3 is 15 residues. Germline V gene sequence: CDR1 SEHNR, CDR2 FQNEAQ (reference sequence). CDR3 sequence reads: CASSERTGFGNTIYF. The CDR3, as DNA: TGTGCCAGCAGCGAGCGGACAGGGTTTGGAAACACCATATATTTT.

This clone came up a few times. This chain joins TRBV18 and TRBJ1-6, with D hard to call. The V end lost 2 bases, the J end lost 6 bases, and 8 bases lay between the germline ends. The V gene's germline CDR1 is KGHSH and CDR2 LQKENI. The CDR3 runs to 14 residues. CDR3 nucleotide sequence: TGTGCCAGCTCACCAGAGCTCCGTAATTCACCCCTCCACTTT. This encodes CASSPELRNSPLHF.

V is TRBV6-5 and J is TRBJ1-2; 8 positions agree with TRBD1. V lost 5 bases to trimming and J lost 5 bases; unmatched junction nucleotides: 7. Germline CDR1 is MNHEY and CDR2 is SVGAGI. The CDR3 has 14 residues. CDR3 protein: CASSIGQGAYGYTF. The CDR3 DNA is TGTGCCAGCAGTATCGGGCAGGGGGCATATGGCTACACCTTC.

This chain joins TRBV5-1 and TRBJ2-7; D perhaps matches TRBD1 (6 bases). This CDR3 spans 15 amino acids. V was pared by 4 bases and J by 5 bases, with 19 bases between. From germline, CDR1 is SGHRS and CDR2 YFSETQ. CDR3 protein: CASSASGTPANEQYF. CDR3 coding DNA: TGCGCCAGCAGCGCGTCCGGGACACCGGCCAACGAGCAGTACTTC.

This clone was observed once. J is TRBJ1-1 and V is TRBV6-5, with TRBD1 matching 8 bases. Germline trimming cut 4 bases from V and 5 bases from J; bases unmatched to any gene: 9. The CDR3 contains 15 residues. The V gene's germline CDR1 is MNHEY and CDR2 SVGAGI. This CDR3 reads CASSSRTGRRTEAFF. The CDR3, as DNA: TGTGCCAGCAGTTCCCGGACAGGGAGGAGGACTGAAGCTTTCTTT.

Here the CDR3 DNA reads TGTGCCAGCAGGGGGGGGGCAGCGAACACTGAAGCTTTCTTT. Its translation: CASRGGAANTEAFF. The V gene is TRBV6-5, the J gene TRBJ1-1; tentative D call: TRBD1 (6 bases). Trimming cost V 6 bases and J 1 base, with 12 bases left between them. Germline V gene lookup returns CDR1 MNHEY and CDR2 SVGAGI. The CDR3 spans 14 residues.

This chain connects TRBV10-3 to TRBJ2-1; TRBD2 agrees at 11 bases. Germline V gives CDR1 ENHRY, CDR2 SYGVKD. The trim removed 7 bases at V and 8 bases at J, leaving 19 bases unmatched. The CDR3 is 18 residues long. The CDR3 coding sequence is TGTGCCATCACCCTCCTTCTTTGGTCTAGCGGGGGGATCGATGAGCAGTTCTTC. Amino acids: CAITLLLWSSGGIDEQFF.

The chain couples TRBV6-4 to TRBJ1-6; D is possibly TRBD1 (6 bases). Germline loops: CDR1 MRHNA, CDR2 SNTAGT. This CDR3 region has 14 residues. V was cut by 4 bases and J by 3 bases, with 7 bases left in between. This CDR3 reads CASSAQGYNSPLHF. CDR3 sequence (DNA): TGTGCCAGCAGTGCACAGGGCTATAATTCACCCCTCCACTTT.

V gene TRBV18 combines with J gene TRBJ1-2; D may be TRBD1 (6 bases). This CDR3 is 13 amino acids long. From germline, CDR1 is KGHSH and CDR2 LQKENI. V gave up 8 bases and J gave up 6 bases, with 16 bases separating them. The CDR3: CASKKTGVDGYTF. The CDR3 DNA follows: TGTGCCAGCAAAAAGACAGGAGTAGATGGCTACACCTTC.

The CDR3 loop reads CASSYTGPGELFF. The CDR3 DNA reads as TGTGCCAGCAGCTATACAGGCCCCGGGGAGCTGTTTTTT. V usage is TRBV11-1 and J usage is TRBJ2-2; D may be TRBD1 (5 bases). The germline V gene has CDR1 SGHAT and CDR2 FQDESV (reference sequence). The CDR3 covers 13 residues. V was cut by 4 bases and J by 6 bases, with 9 bases left in between.

The rearrangement links TRBV7-3 to TRBJ2-1; D not resolved. Per germline, CDR1 SGHTA and CDR2 FQGTGA. This CDR3 contains 13 residues. The ends were cut back, 3 bases at V and 6 bases at J, with 9 bases in the middle. The CDR3 region has the DNA TGTGCCAGCAGCTTGGCCTTTGGCAATGAGCAGTTCTTC. It translates to CASSLAFGNEQFF.

Only one count was recorded for this clone. V gene TRBV18 combines with J gene TRBJ1-6; D might be TRBD1 (5 bases). The ends were cut back, 2 bases at V and 8 bases at J, with 10 bases in the middle. The CDR3 is 14 residues long. Germline V lookup: CDR1 KGHSH, CDR2 LQKENI. The CDR3 spells CASSPSPGDSPLHF. In DNA form, the CDR3 reads TGTGCCAGCTCACCAAGTCCGGGGGATTCACCCCTCCACTTT.

The V gene is TRBV4-1, the J gene TRBJ1-3, with TRBD1 as a possible D gene (6 bases). Trimming pared 0 bases from V and 2 bases from J, leaving 17 bases between. In germline, CDR1 is MGHRA, CDR2 YSYEKL. The CDR3 consists of 18 residues. CDR3 nucleotides: TGCGCCAGCAGCCAAGATGGCAGTAGGGCAGGGGCTGGAAACACCATATATTTT. This codes for CASSQDGSRAGAGNTIYF.

The rearrangement uses TRBV15 and TRBJ1-2; D not certain. Trimming removed 5 bases at V and 2 bases at J, with 15 bases between. The germline CDR1 and CDR2 sequences are LNHNV and YYDKDF (reference sequence). CDR3 length: 15 residues. For the CDR3, the DNA is TGTGCCACCAGCGCCCGGGAGGGTGGGAACTATGGCTACACCTTC. Residues: CATSAREGGNYGYTF. Full variable domain (missing parts from reference TRBV15 and TRBJ1-2): DAMVIQNPRYQVTQFGKPVTLSCSQTLNHNVMYWYQQKSSQAPKLLFHYYDKDFNNEADTPDNFQSRRPNTSFCFLDIRSPGLGDTAMYLCATSAREGGNYGYTFGSGTRLTVV.

The V gene is TRBV11-2, the J gene TRBJ1-2; D remains unclear. V was clipped by 0 bases and J by 5 bases, with 16 bases between them. Germline CDR1 is SGHAT and CDR2 is FQNNGV. This CDR3 region has 16 residues. Here the CDR3 DNA reads TGTGCCAGCAGCTTAGACCAGGTCGGAAGATATTATGGCTACACCTTC. Translation gives CASSLDQVGRYYGYTF.

Only one count was recorded for this clone. V usage is TRBV5-1 and J usage is TRBJ1-1; TRBD1 matches at 7 bases. J was trimmed by 5 bases and V by 2 bases; bases with no gene match: 6. CDR1 is SGHRS and CDR2 is YFSETQ in the germline V gene. The CDR3 is made up of 14 amino acids. The CDR3 coding sequence is TGCGCCAGCAGCTTTAGGGACAGTCAAACTGAAGCTTTCTTT. Its protein product is CASSFRDSQTEAFF.